Listed below are T cell receptor beta chains from one sample, sequenced in a study of shared clonotypes between healthy human individuals. Sequencing used immunoSEQ multiplex PCR; TCRdb keeps in-frame clones, though not all of them. The sample shows 110,000 or so clones, approximately 70% of them seen only once. Source material: memory CD8+ T cells sorted from blood. The receptors were gathered from a woman aged 25 to 39 in good health. The CDR3 runs from the conserved cysteine through the conserved F or W. For some rows the clone size is stated as once, few or many, or as a class when expanded; others skip it.

v_call clone_size cdr3_aa
TRBV30 few CAWSWRETQYF
TRBV29-1 NA CSVVRDTYEQYF
TRBV25-1 NA CASSEPGVSQETQYF
TRBV4-1 NA CASSQRVTGNTEAFF
TRBV13 NA CASSLEGSSSYEQYF
TRBV11-2 NA CASSLDLLGSSDYEQYF
TRBV28 NA CASTRTPLDYEQYF
TRBV28 NA CASSRSRRPYEQYF
TRBV6-6 NA CASSYWWNGYTF
TRBV28 NA CASSFPGTGYENTIYF
TRBV28 few CASSSSASTDTQYF
TRBV7-6 NA CASSQGTSYEQYF
TRBV11-2 NA CASSLAPRGRNTEAFF
TRBV6-4 NA CASSDGTGGSGELFF
TRBV18 NA CASSPEGSYGYTF
TRBV25-1 NA CASSDAGPTEAFF
TRBV6-4 many CASSNRGGGSGANVLTF
TRBV5-6 NA CASSLACRGSSGNTIYF
TRBV19 NA CASSHTAYNEQFF
TRBV7-6 NA CASSLEAGMNTEAFF
TRBV19 few CASSIPGGTGGSHQPQHF
TRBV7-9 once CASSPPRGQGIYEQYF